Reported below is one TCR beta chain. Antigen: not known. The data were obtained in a study of T cell repertoires in cytomegalovirus infection. Study at large: CMV infection together with matching HLA type was indicated by public TCR beta signatures.

A single record per CDR3 protein comes from TCRdb applying MiXCR to the reads. Among fewer than 300,000 distinct CDR3 sequences listed, about a quarter were seen once. Study-level findings and limits: Across the ex vivo response, the dominant clonotypes were HLA-C-restricted CMV-specific TCR beta clonotypes. Totalled public TCR beta family frequency picked out people who carried CMV plus the relevant HLA.

This CDR3 region has 10 residues. In germline, CDR1 is KGHDR, CDR2 SFDVKD. Trimming left V 9 bases short and J 3 bases short, with 3 bases between. The TCR comes from a human donor in good health (CMV status not recorded). Some clones in this sample may be carry-over from other donors' samples. This sequence joins TRBV24-1 and TRBJ2-3, with D unclear. The specimen was PBMCs. The CDR3, as DNA: TGTGCCACCTCAACAGATACGCAGTATTTT. Residues: CATSTDTQYF.